This TCR beta chain was obtained from a study of cytomegalovirus exposure and HLA in healthy donors. Per the germline V gene, CDR1 is SGHDN and CDR2 is FVKESK. This CDR3 is built from 16 residues. Trimming removed 0 bases from V and 5 bases from J, with 14 bases in between. Regarding the study as a whole: Cytomegalovirus status was reportedly diagnosed by the classifier with high sensitivity and specificity. The investigators catalogued 164 TCR beta chains as cytomegalovirus-associated. Most TCR sequences were uncommon, yet certain public TCRs appeared in many donors.

Using immunoSEQ multiplex PCR, the repertoire was profiled, and TCRdb retains in-frame clones only, with some absent. Of 100,000 to 150,000 clones detected, 89% appear once; the ten largest clones hold approximately 2%. This clone has more than one count but fewer than ten. The antigen remains unidentified. This sequence originates from a woman younger than 35 in good health and CMV-seronegative. V is TRBV14 and J is TRBJ1-5, with D perhaps TRBD1 (5 bases). The source material was PBMCs. This CDR3 is CASSQEDSWAHQPQHF. CDR3 nucleotides: TGTGCCAGCAGCCAAGAAGACAGTTGGGCTCATCAGCCCCAGCATTTT.